This TCR beta chain was profiled in a study of T-cell memory formation after mild COVID-19. Overall study: There were largely donor-specific TCR clusters.

CDR1 and CDR2 (germline): SGHKS, YYEKEE (reference sequence). Losses at the gene ends were 2 bases for V and 3 bases for J; bases not matched to a gene: 5. CDR3 length equals 15 residues. A word on this clonotype: The antigen remains undetermined.

Study findings and constraints: Memory sampled before infection contained some responding clones, suggesting cross-reactive memory joined. Balance between CD4 and CD8 was seen in clones contracting day 15 to 85, and a CD4+ lean was seen in later expanders.

The TCR alpha and TCR beta cDNA libraries, bearing sample barcodes and UMIs, were generated by 5'RACE using constant-segment primers. Each CDR3 protein is one row after TCRdb ran MiXCR on the 5' RACE reads. The sample records roughly 99,000 distinct CDR3 sequences, approximately 15% being singletons. This TCR derives from a man aged 18 to 30 who had mild COVID-19 (a few samples of this study predate the infection). Cell type and time point are not known. The chain couples TRBV5-5 to TRBJ2-1, with 7 bases that match TRBD1. Sequenced: PBMCs or a T cell subset sorted from them (not recorded which). This CDR3 is CASSLAGGRYNEQFF. The CDR3 DNA reads as TGTGCCAGCAGCTTAGCAGGGGGTCGCTACAATGAGCAGTTCTTC.